This paragraph covers one TCR beta chain sequence. Per the study methods: Amplification from reference gene primers served as the basis for estimated nucleated cell counts. Sequencing was performed with immunoSEQ multiplex PCR; in TCRdb, only in-frame clones are kept and a portion is missing. The DNA was the basis for D and trimming; V, J and clone size are from that table. This sample has about 250,000 clones, with roughly four fifths found just once. This entry belongs to a study of blood T cell repertoires in COVID-19. Germline lookup yields CDR1 SGHVS and CDR2 FQNEAQ. The trim removed 2 bases at V and 3 bases at J, leaving 6 bases unmatched. The CDR3 length is 15 residues.

The sequenced material came from peripheral blood. The TCR sequence derives from a man in his fifties or sixties with acute or convalescent COVID-19. The rearrangement uses TRBV7-8 and TRBJ2-7, with TRBD2 matching 8 bases. Here the CDR3 reads CASSLTSGWDYEQYF. The DNA for the CDR3 is TGTGCCAGCAGCTTAACTAGCGGTTGGGACTACGAGCAGTACTTC.